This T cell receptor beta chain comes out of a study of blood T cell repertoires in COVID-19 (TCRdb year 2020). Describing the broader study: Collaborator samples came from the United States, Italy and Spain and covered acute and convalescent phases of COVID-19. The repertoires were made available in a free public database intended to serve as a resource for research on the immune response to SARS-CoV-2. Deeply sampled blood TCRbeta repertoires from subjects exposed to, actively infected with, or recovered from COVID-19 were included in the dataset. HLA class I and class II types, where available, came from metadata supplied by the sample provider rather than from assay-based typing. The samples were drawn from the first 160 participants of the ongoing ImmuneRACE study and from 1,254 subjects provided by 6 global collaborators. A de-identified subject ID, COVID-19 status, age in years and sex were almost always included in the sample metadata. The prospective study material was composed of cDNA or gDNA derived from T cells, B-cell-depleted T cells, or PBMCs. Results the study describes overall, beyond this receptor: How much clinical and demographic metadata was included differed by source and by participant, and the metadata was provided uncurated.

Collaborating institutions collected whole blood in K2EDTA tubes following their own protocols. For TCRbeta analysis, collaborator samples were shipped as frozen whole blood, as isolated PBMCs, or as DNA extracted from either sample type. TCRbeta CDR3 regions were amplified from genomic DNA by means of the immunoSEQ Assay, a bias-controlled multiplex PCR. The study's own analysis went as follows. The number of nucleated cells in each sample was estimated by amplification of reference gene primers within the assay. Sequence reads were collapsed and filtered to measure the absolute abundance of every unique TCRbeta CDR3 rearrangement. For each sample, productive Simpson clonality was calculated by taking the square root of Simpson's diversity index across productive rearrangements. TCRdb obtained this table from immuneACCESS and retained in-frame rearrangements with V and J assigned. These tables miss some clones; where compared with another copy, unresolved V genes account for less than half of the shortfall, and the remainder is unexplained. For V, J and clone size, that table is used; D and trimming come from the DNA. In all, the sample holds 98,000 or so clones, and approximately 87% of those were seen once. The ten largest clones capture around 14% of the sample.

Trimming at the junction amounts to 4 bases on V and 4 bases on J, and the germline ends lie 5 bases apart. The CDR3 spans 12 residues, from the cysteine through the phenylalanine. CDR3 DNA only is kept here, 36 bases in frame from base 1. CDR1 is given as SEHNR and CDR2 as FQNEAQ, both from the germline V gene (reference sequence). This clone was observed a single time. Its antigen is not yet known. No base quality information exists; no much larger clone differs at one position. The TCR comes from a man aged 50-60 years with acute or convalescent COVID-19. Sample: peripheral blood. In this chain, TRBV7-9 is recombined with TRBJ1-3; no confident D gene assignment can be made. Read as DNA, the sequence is TGTGCCAGCAGCTCAACAGGAAACACCATATATTTT. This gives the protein CASSSTGNTIYF.